The present T cell receptor (beta chain) was sequenced within a study of Ad26.COV2.S vaccination and SARS-CoV-2 variants (TCRdb year 2021). Some background on the complete study: Vaccine-arm donors came from COV1001, a multicentre, randomized, double-blind, placebo-controlled phase I-IIa trial of Ad26.COV2.S in healthy adults. Trial participants were randomized into five groups of five: low-dose or high-dose Ad26.COV2.S given once or twice, or placebo on both occasions. Dosing of Ad26.COV2.S was intramuscular, at either 5x10^10 or 1x10^11 viral particles, delivered as one shot or as two shots spaced 56 days apart. TCRbeta repertoire sequencing served as the tool for gauging how specific and how broad the SARS-CoV-2-reactive T cell receptors were following Ad26.COV2.S vaccination. Blinding of investigators to trial group allocation was maintained during experiments and outcome assessment. A total of around 32 samples were included in the TCR-sequenced set, comprising roughly 19 Ad26.COV2.S vaccine recipients, 5 placebo recipients and 8 SARS-CoV-2 convalescent individuals. The research as a whole found: The study was not powered for comparison of responses between vaccine doses or regimens. Compared with placebo recipients, Ad26.COV2.S recipients showed higher spike-specific TCR breadth (P = 0.0014). Comparable non-spike TCR breadth was observed between vaccine and placebo recipients, consistent with only spike being contained in the vaccine. After vaccination, spike-specific CD8+ and CD4+ T cell responses were reported to show substantial breadth. The authors noted that total T cell responses may have been underestimated by the TCR breadth and depth analyses.

The immunoSEQ Assay was used to sequence TCRbeta CDR3 regions. After extraction, genomic DNA underwent amplification by bias-controlled multiplex PCR, followed by high-throughput sequencing. The published analysis was carried out like this. To quantify the absolute abundance of every unique TCRbeta CDR3 region, sequences were collapsed and filtered. T cell fraction was estimated by normalizing TCRbeta template counts to usable DNA, which was measured by amplifying reference genes present in all nucleated cells. Repertoire TCRs were annotated as SARS-CoV-2-specific when V gene, CDR3 amino acid sequence and J gene were exactly matched to a known reactive TCR set. The reference SARS-CoV-2 TCR set came from MIRA and was filtered for enrichment in COVID-19-positive ImmuneCODE repertoires, removing public or cross-reactive TCRs. Based on the MIRA antigens, annotated TCRs were further analysed at the level of specific ORF or position within ORF. Breadth was defined as annotated unique rearrangements over total unique productive rearrangements; depth was the summed frequency of those rearrangements. Two-sided Wilcoxon rank-sum tests were applied when comparing TCR breadth between groups. This is the immuneACCESS table as TCRdb keeps it, with only in-frame sequences that have V and J called. A part of the clones is gone; compared with another copy, unresolved V genes explain less than half, and the rest is unexplained. V and J calls and clone size are as listed in that table; D and trimming were resolved from the DNA. This sample has about 350,000 clones in its table, and over 75% of those were observed once. The ten largest clones take up more than 3% of the sample.

In the paper's terms, the treatment or condition label means: 15 to 20 received Ad26.COV2.S at low or high dose, single or two shots; five or six received placebo; per-sample allocation not given. For vaccine and placebo recipients, the sequenced repertoires came from samples collected on day 63 after the first injection. Between 29 July and 7 August 2020, Cohort 1b enrolled 25 adults aged 18-55 years at one site in Boston, USA. Ad26.COV2.S was a replication-incompetent adenovirus type 26 vector expressing a prefusion-stabilized SARS-CoV-2 spike protein from the original Wuhan strain. Details on this clone: The specificity of this receptor is unknown. The input lacks base qualities; no much larger clone sits a single base away.

The sequencing here drew on peripheral blood, taken in a trial of Ad26.COV2.S vaccine versus placebo. The TCR was taken from a person aged 18 to 65 who received the Ad26.COV2.S COVID-19 vaccine or a placebo.

The CDR3 region reads CASSQSNGQGKFYGYTF. The DNA sequence is TGTGCCAGCAGCCAATCAAACGGACAGGGCAAATTCTATGGCTACACCTTC. The chain is encoded by TRBV3-1 (or the pseudogene TRBV3-2) joined to TRBJ1-2, with 8 bases aligning to TRBD1. Including the terminal cysteine and phenylalanine, the CDR3 comprises 17 residues. Only the CDR3 region is kept as DNA, spanning 51 bases read in frame from base 1. Here V drops 2 bases and J drops 4 bases, and the junction holds 12 bases not matched to any gene. Taken from the germline V gene (reference sequence), the CDR1 and CDR2 loops are LGHDT and YNNKEL.